This entry features one T cell receptor (beta chain) sequence. The antigen is not known. The record originates from a study of PD-1 blockade in classical Hodgkin lymphoma. Findings and caveats of the study: By cycle point C4D1, TCR diversity had risen significantly in CD4+ cells (but not CD8+ cells).

TCRdb keeps only in-frame clones here, not all; method: immunoSEQ multiplex PCR. Among about 24,000 clones, roughly four fifths were seen once, and the ten largest hold more than 5.5%. CDR3 size: 15 residues. Trimming took 5 bases from V and 4 from J; bases not matched to a gene: 8. From germline, CDR1 is LNHDA and CDR2 SQIVND (reference sequence). Time point: cycle 4 day 1 (C4D1), after 6 weeks of nivolumab. Each patient's relapse followed autologous stem cell transplantation, and brentuximab vedotin exposure varied. The rearrangement links TRBV19 to TRBJ2-3, with TRBD1 identical over 8 bases. The material was peripheral blood mononuclear cells (PBMCs), obtained before the fourth cycle of nivolumab. This receptor was taken from a human donor with classical Hodgkin lymphoma. This CDR3 is CASSPDRDGSDTQYF. The CDR3 DNA is TGTGCCAGTAGTCCGGACAGGGATGGGTCAGATACGCAGTATTTT.